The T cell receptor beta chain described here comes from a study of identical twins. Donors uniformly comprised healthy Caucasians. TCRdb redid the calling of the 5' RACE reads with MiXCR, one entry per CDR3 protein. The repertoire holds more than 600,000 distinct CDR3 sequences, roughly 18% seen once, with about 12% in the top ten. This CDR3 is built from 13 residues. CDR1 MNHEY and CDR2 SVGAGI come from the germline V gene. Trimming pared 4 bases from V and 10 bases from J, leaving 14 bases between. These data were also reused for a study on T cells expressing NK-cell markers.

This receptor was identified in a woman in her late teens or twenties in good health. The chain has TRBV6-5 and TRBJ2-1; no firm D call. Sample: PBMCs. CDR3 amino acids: CASSSPTRVEQFF. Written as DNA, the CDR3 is TGTGCCAGCAGTTCCCCAACCCGGGTCGAGCAGTTCTTC.